This T cell receptor (beta chain) stems from a study of response to subunit inactivated influenza vaccine. CDR1 SGHAT and CDR2 FQNNGV come from the germline V gene. This CDR3 comprises 14 residues. V lost 1 base and J 5 bases, leaving 9 bases between the germline ends. In TCRdb, the RT-PCR reads were re-called with MiXCR into one record per CDR3 protein. The sample has 650,000 to 800,000 distinct CDR3 sequences, roughly 14% seen once. The sequence was obtained from a man aged 45-65 years who received an inactivated influenza vaccine. This material consisted of PBMCs from blood, taken 14 to 15 days before vaccination. This sequence joins TRBV11-2 and TRBJ2-1; no clear D gene. The CDR3 loop is CASSLAWQDNEQFF. CDR3 nucleotide sequence: TGTGCCAGCAGCTTAGCGTGGCAGGACAATGAGCAGTTCTTC.